Listed below are T cell receptor beta chains from one sample, sequenced in a study of OX40 agonist ivuxolimab in advanced cancers. Clones were read by immunoSEQ multiplex PCR, and TCRdb kept only the in-frame ones, dropping some. This table holds nearly 20,000 clones, around 85% found once. Source: CD4+ or CD8+ T cells sorted from blood, taken in a trial of the OX40 agonist ivuxolimab. The receptors were gathered from an adult with an advanced solid tumor such as melanoma, head and neck, liver or kidney cancer. CDR3s include the opening cysteine and the closing phenylalanine or tryptophan. D genes are given only for firm matches. Some rows have no size entry. The others give once, few or many, or a class for an expanded clone.

size	V	J	D	DNA	CDR3
NA	TRBV10-3	TRBJ1-3	NA	TGTGCCATCAGTGAAACAGGATCTGGTGGAAACACCATATATTTT	CAISETGSGGNTIYF
NA	TRBV7-9	TRBJ2-7	TRBD2	TGTGCCAGCAGCTTAGCGCGGGAGGCGGACGAGCAGTACTTC	CASSLAREADEQYF
NA	TRBV5-6	TRBJ2-7	NA	TGTGCCAGCAGCTTGGCCGCTTCCTACGAGCAGTACTTC	CASSLAASYEQYF
NA	TRBV5-6	TRBJ2-2	TRBD2	TGTGCCAGCAGCTCCCTGGTAGCGGGGGGTGGTACCGGGGAGCTGTTTTTT	CASSSLVAGGGTGELFF
NA	TRBV4-1	TRBJ1-1	TRBD1	TGCGCCAGCAGCCACACCGGGACAGGGGCTACGAACACTGAAGCTTTCTTT	CASSHTGTGATNTEAFF
NA	TRBV18	TRBJ2-3	NA	TGTGCCAGCTCACCTAGCGTGTCAGATACGCAGTATTTT	CASSPSVSDTQYF
NA	TRBV6-5	TRBJ1-6	NA	TGTGCCAGCAGTTACGACAGCCCTGGCAATAATTCACCCCTCCACTTT	CASSYDSPGNNSPLHF
NA	TRBV16	TRBJ1-2	NA	TGTGCCAGCAGCCAAGTCGGGGGCAGGTATGGCTACACCTTC	CASSQVGGRYGYTF
NA	TRBV4-1	TRBJ2-5	TRBD2	TGCGCCAGCAGTACTAGCGGGGCTTTCCAAGAGACCCAGTACTTC	CASSTSGAFQETQYF
NA	TRBV4-3	TRBJ2-7	NA	TGCGCCAGCAGCCAAGAGTGGGTTAGCTCCTACGAGCAGTACTTC	CASSQEWVSSYEQYF
once	TRBV5-1	TRBJ2-7	TRBD1	TGCGCCAGCAGCTTGGTCCAGGGGGCAAGCGAGCAGTACTTC	CASSLVQGASEQYF
once	TRBV5-1	TRBJ2-3	NA	TGCGCCAGCAGCCCAAACCCCGCGGCAGCTGCTAGCACAGATACGCAGTATTTT	CASSPNPAAAASTDTQYF
NA	TRBV9	TRBJ2-7	TRBD1	TGTGCCAGCAGCGCTGGACAGGAGGAGCAGTACTTC	CASSAGQEEQYF
once	TRBV7-2	TRBJ2-3	TRBD2	TGTGCCAGCAGCCTGATGGGCGGGGGGGCTGGAGATACGCAGTATTTT	CASSLMGGGAGDTQYF
NA	TRBV11-2	TRBJ2-7	NA	TGTGCCAGCAGCTTCGAAAGAGGGATCTCCTACGAGCAGTACTTC	CASSFERGISYEQYF
NA	TRBV5-5	TRBJ2-5	TRBD2	TGTGCCAGCAGCTTGACGGGACTAACGTACCAAGAGACCCAGTACTTC	CASSLTGLTYQETQYF
once	TRBV7-9	TRBJ2-2	TRBD2	TGTGCCCCGGGACTAGCGGGGATCACCGGGGAGCTGTTTTTT	CAPGLAGITGELFF
few	TRBV2	TRBJ2-7	NA	TGTGCCAGCAGTGAAGGTAAAGTGGCGCCGGGACTTCAGTACTTC	CASSEGKVAPGLQYF
NA	TRBV30	TRBJ2-7	NA	TGTGCCTGGACTGAGCGGGCGGTAGCAAAGCAGTACTTC	CAWTERAVAKQYF
NA	TRBV5-6	TRBJ2-1	TRBD2	TGTGCCAGCAGCTGGCTTAGCGGGAGGTTGAATGAGCAGTTCTTC	CASSWLSGRLNEQFF
NA	TRBV7-3	TRBJ2-1	TRBD2	TGTGCCAGCAGCCCTGGGACTAGCGGGAGGCCTTTAAATGAGCAGTTCTTC	CASSPGTSGRPLNEQFF
few	TRBV7-9	TRBJ2-7	NA	TGTGCCAGCAGCTTGGCAGGACCCTACGAGCAGTACTTC	CASSLAGPYEQYF
NA	TRBV6-6	TRBJ1-2	NA	TGTGCCAGCACCTTACGGGATGAATATGGCTACACCTTC	CASTLRDEYGYTF
NA	TRBV5-1	TRBJ1-1	NA	TGCGCCAGCAGCTTGGGGATCCGCTCCCTCGAAGCTTTCTTT	CASSLGIRSLEAFF
NA	TRBV11-2	TRBJ2-7	NA	TGTGCCAGCAGCTTCCCCCGAGGCGCTACCTACGAGCAGTACTTC	CASSFPRGATYEQYF
NA	TRBV19	TRBJ1-3	NA	TGTGCCAGTAGTATTCTTTGGGGGGAAAGAAACACCATATATTTT	CASSILWGERNTIYF
NA	TRBV9	TRBJ2-1	NA	TGTGCCAGCAGCTCGTCCGGCCAAAATGAGCAGTTCTTC	CASSSSGQNEQFF
NA	TRBV18	TRBJ2-3	TRBD2	TGTGCCAGCTCACTCCTAGGGCGGGAGGTTCAAGATACGCAGTATTTT	CASSLLGREVQDTQYF
NA	TRBV5-4	TRBJ2-7	TRBD2	TGTGCCAGCAGCTCTCAGCGGGGGGCGAGCTCCTACGAGCAGTACTTC	CASSSQRGASSYEQYF
NA	TRBV19	TRBJ2-5	TRBD1	TGTGCCAGTGGGACAGGGCGAGAGACCCAGTACTTC	CASGTGRETQYF
once	TRBV18	TRBJ2-3	NA	TGTGCCAGCTCACTCCCGGGAAGCACAGATACGCAGTATTTT	CASSLPGSTDTQYF
NA	TRBV27	TRBJ2-3	TRBD2	TGTGCCAGCAGTCCCTTGACTAGCGGGTCAGATACGCAGTATTTT	CASSPLTSGSDTQYF
NA	TRBV2	TRBJ2-7	NA	TGTGCCAGCCATTTAGGTCCTGCGACCGAGCAGTACTTC	CASHLGPATEQYF
NA	TRBV7-9	TRBJ2-7	NA	TGTGCCAGCAGCTTAGAAGGCAGCGGGTCCGAGCAGTACTTC	CASSLEGSGSEQYF
NA	TRBV11-2	TRBJ2-7	NA	TGTGCCAGCAGCCGTGACGACCGAGGGGGTTTCGGTTTCACCTACGAGCAGTACTTC	CASSRDDRGGFGFTYEQYF
NA	TRBV5-1	TRBJ1-1	NA	TGCGCCAGCAGCTTGGGGACCTACAGGGTTGAAGCTTTCTTT	CASSLGTYRVEAFF
NA	TRBV5-1	TRBJ2-2	NA	TGCGCCAGCAGCCCCGGGCAGAGTCGCACCGGGGAGCTGTTTTTT	CASSPGQSRTGELFF
NA	TRBV13	TRBJ2-3	NA	TGTGCCAGCAGCTTAGCGGAAGACACGCAGTATTTT	CASSLAEDTQYF
NA	TRBV11-2	TRBJ2-5	NA	TGTGCCAGCAGCTTAGTCGCTCGAGGGGCCCAGTACTTC	CASSLVARGAQYF
NA	TRBV5-4	TRBJ2-6	TRBD2	TGTGCCAGCAGCTTGGTGGGGACTAGCGGGGTTGGGGCCAACGTCCTGACTTTC	CASSLVGTSGVGANVLTF
NA	TRBV5-4	TRBJ2-3	NA	TGTGCCAGCAGCTTGCGGCTAGCTGGTCGAGGTGATACGCAGTATTTT	CASSLRLAGRGDTQYF
once	TRBV7-6	TRBJ2-7	NA	TGTGCCAGCAGCTTAGGAAATACCTACGAGCAGTACTTC	CASSLGNTYEQYF
NA	TRBV9	TRBJ2-5	NA	TGTGCCAGCAGCGTAAACCCTAGAGAAGACGAGACCCAGTACTTC	CASSVNPREDETQYF
NA	TRBV5-6	TRBJ2-7	NA	TGTGCCAGCAGCTTGGGCAGCTCCTACGAGCAGTACTTC	CASSLGSSYEQYF
NA	TRBV7-2	TRBJ1-4	NA	TGTGCCAGCAGCCCGGGGGGGGCCTTTGAAAAACTGTTTTTT	CASSPGGAFEKLFF
once	TRBV19	TRBJ2-1	NA	TGTGCCAGTAGTCCTGTGGGGGGGGCGTACAATGAGCAGTTCTTC	CASSPVGGAYNEQFF
NA	TRBV18	TRBJ2-3	NA	TGTGCCAGCTCACCACCTACTACAGATACGCAGTATTTT	CASSPPTTDTQYF
few	TRBV6-1	TRBJ1-4	NA	TGTGCCAGCAGAAGGGACATGGGGGAAAAACTGTTTTTT	CASRRDMGEKLFF
NA	TRBV6-5	TRBJ1-1	NA	TGTGCCAGCAGGACGGGACTGAACACTGAAGCTTTCTTT	CASRTGLNTEAFF
NA	TRBV5-1	TRBJ2-1	NA	TGCGCCAGCAGCTTGGCCGATGGACAGCTAAGATACAATGAGCAGTTCTTC	CASSLADGQLRYNEQFF
NA	TRBV7-3	TRBJ2-2	NA	TGTGCCAGCAGCTTAAGACGAGCCGGGGAGCTGTTTTTT	CASSLRRAGELFF
NA	TRBV19	TRBJ2-6	NA	TGTGCCCCCCCTGGGACAAGGTCTTGCTCCAACGTCCTGACTTTC	CAPPGTRSCSNVLTF